This TCR beta chain emerged from a study of blood T cell repertoires in COVID-19. Study-wide background: Sites in the United States, Italy and Spain provided acute and convalescent COVID-19 samples. T cells, B-cell-depleted T cells, or PBMCs supplied cDNA or gDNA.

V lost 2 bases to trimming and J lost 4 bases, with 12 bases between them. The CDR3 totals 15 residues. Germline CDR1 reads MNHNS; CDR2 reads SASEGT. In the original processing: It was from reference gene primer amplification that nucleated cell counts were estimated. Libraries were prepared by immunoSEQ multiplex PCR; TCRdb keeps only in-frame clonotypes and omits some of them. The V and J calls and clone size come from that table; D and trimming were worked out from the DNA. The sample records some 100,000 clones, over 75% being singletons. Material: peripheral blood. The V call is TRBV6-1, the J call TRBJ1-5; weak D call: TRBD1 (5 bases). The source of this sequence is a woman aged 55-75 years with acute or convalescent COVID-19. The CDR3 loop reads CASSEYGGVNQPQHF. The CDR3 DNA is TGTGCCAGCAGTGAATATGGGGGGGTTAATCAGCCCCAGCATTTT.